This T cell receptor (beta chain) originates from a study of PD-1 blockade in classical Hodgkin lymphoma. For the study at large: Nivolumab 3 mg/kg was given intravenously every 2 weeks. Study-level points and caveats: CD4+ TCR diversity climbed significantly by C4D1, unlike CD8+ TCR diversity. Excluded were patients who started nivolumab under 1 year after ASCT, a group that had lower diversity.

In this sample, this clone turned up once. Its antigen is unknown. The time point is: cycle 4 day 1 (C4D1), after five to seven weeks of nivolumab. Brentuximab vedotin exposure varied among the patients, all of whom had relapsed after autologous stem cell transplantation. Classifying best responses yielded complete response, partial response or progressive disease. Germline assignment: CDR1 SNHLY and CDR2 FYNNEI. V gave up 5 bases and J gave up 3 bases; unmatched junction bases: 5. The CDR3 length is 16 residues. Produced via immunoSEQ multiplex PCR; TCRdb's table is partial and in-frame only. The table lists 100,000 or so clones, roughly 89% of them singletons, with around 20% in the top ten.

This receptor was taken from a human donor with classical Hodgkin lymphoma. This specimen was peripheral blood mononuclear cells (PBMCs), taken before the fourth cycle of nivolumab. This chain joins TRBV2 and TRBJ2-1; 12 bases agree with TRBD2. CDR3 sequence reads: CASSPLAGGIYNEQFF. CDR3 nucleotide sequence: TGTGCCAGCAGTCCTCTAGCGGGAGGGATCTACAATGAGCAGTTCTTC.